This note documents a single T cell receptor beta chain sequence. This CDR3 region has 13 residues. V was trimmed by 5 bases and J by 4 bases, leaving 11 bases between them. Germline V lookup: CDR1 ENHRY, CDR2 SYGVKD. In the authors' workflow: Reference gene primer amplification gave nucleated cell count estimates. Assay used: immunoSEQ multiplex PCR; TCRdb lists only in-frame clones, some missing. V, J and clone size are those of that table, while D and trimming were read from the DNA. The sample has about 25,000 clones, about nine tenths seen once. The entry originates in a study of blood T cell repertoires in COVID-19. For the study at large: Whether acute or convalescent, the COVID-19 samples came from the United States, Italy and Spain. Nucleic acid was either cDNA or gDNA, and it came from T cells, B-cell-depleted T cells, or PBMCs.

The chain combines TRBV10-3 with TRBJ1-2; D might be TRBD1 (5 bases). What was sequenced was peripheral blood. This sequence was found in a man aged 45-65 years with active COVID-19. CDR3 bases: TGTGCCATCAGTTTGACAGTTGTCTATGGCTACACCTTC. Translating gives CAISLTVVYGYTF.